The 14 T cell receptor beta chains below were found in one sample sequenced in a study of T cells after yellow fever vaccination (dated by TCRdb to the late 2010s). Libraries were constructed by 5' RACE. The run used an Illumina HiSeq 2500. TCRdb applied fastp at Q25 and MiXCR to the public reads, then kept only in-frame beta chains. CDR3 protein sequences are deduplicated, and each keeps its most common genes and DNA. In this sample the table shows about 260,000 distinct CDR3 sequences, 10% to 15% of which occur a single time. 0.5% to 0.6% of the sample comes from the top ten. In light of the paper, this sample's treatment or condition label describes: live attenuated yellow fever vaccine strain. This specimen was CD4+ T cells sorted from PBMCs, taken 45 days after the yellow fever booster vaccination. All receptors derive from a man under 40 who received the YFV17D yellow fever vaccine.

This clonotype has just a few counts. The chain is built from TRBV12-3 or TRBV12-4 and TRBJ1-5; D is undetermined. Trimming removed 5 bases from V and 0 bases from J, with 2 bases in between. CDR3 size: 12 residues. The CDR3 nucleotides are TGTGCCAGCAGTATTAGCAATCAGCCCCAGCATTTT. It is translated as CASSISNQPQHF.

The rearrangement uses TRBV6-2 or TRBV6-3 and TRBJ2-1; 10 bases map to TRBD2. Per germline, CDR1 MNHEY and CDR2 SVGEGT. The ends lost 8 bases at V and 7 bases at J; junction bases unmatched: 2. The CDR3 runs 12 residues. In DNA, the CDR3 is TGTGCCAGCGCTAGCGGGAGAAATGAGCAGTTCTTC. It encodes CASASGRNEQFF.

The CDR3 coding sequence is TGTGCCAGCAGCTTCTCTAGCGGGGACACAGATACGCAGTATTTT. Amino acid sequence: CASSFSSGDTDTQYF. The gene calls are TRBV7-2 and TRBJ2-3; 9 bases fit TRBD2. The germline gives CDR1 SGHTA, CDR2 FQGNSA. The V gene end was trimmed by 3 bases and the J gene end by 2 bases; junction bases not matched to a gene: 3. CDR3 length: 15 residues.

This clonotype was observed at least ten times. In DNA form, the CDR3 reads TGTGCCAGCCGAAAACACAGGGTGACCTACGAGCAGTACTTC. Translated, it gives CASRKHRVTYEQYF. The chain links TRBV25-1 to TRBJ2-7, with a weak D call TRBD1 (6 bases). CDR1 is MGHDK and CDR2 is SYGVNS in the germline V gene. V lost 8 bases to trimming and J lost 2 bases, with 16 bases between them. This CDR3 contains 14 residues.

There are a few counts of this clonotype. V and J are TRBV18 and TRBJ2-7, with D perhaps matching TRBD1 (6 bases). Germline CDR1 reads KGHSH; CDR2 reads LQKENI. CDR3 length: 13 residues. V dropped 5 bases and J dropped 6 bases, with 14 bases sitting between them. The CDR3 DNA reads TGTGCCAGCTCATCCAGGGGTCTGGGCGAGCAGTACTTC. Its translation: CASSSRGLGEQYF. The full variable domain, in which reference TRBV18 and TRBJ2-7 provide the parts outside the CDR3, is NAGVMQNPRHLVRRRGQEARLRCSPMKGHSHVYWYRQLPEEGLKFMVYLQKENIIDESGMPKERFSAEFPKEGPSILRIQQVVRGDSAAYFCASSSRGLGEQYFGPGTRLTVT.

The rearrangement joins TRBV7-2 to TRBJ2-1, with TRBD1 as a possible D gene (6 bases). Between the trimmed V and J ends, which lost 2 bases and 8 bases, there was a span of 10 bases. Germline V lookup: CDR1 SGHTA, CDR2 FQGNSA. This CDR3 region has 13 residues. CDR3 sequence: CASSLQGWDEQFF. Written as DNA, the CDR3 is TGTGCCAGCAGCTTACAGGGGTGGGATGAGCAGTTCTTC.

This clonotype turned up a few times. This chain uses TRBV20-1 with TRBJ2-4, with D possibly TRBD2 on 5 matching bases. Germline CDR1 reads DFQATT; CDR2 reads SNEGSKA (reference sequence). This CDR3 is 15 amino acids long. V lost 0 bases, J lost 0 bases, and 9 bases lay in between. The CDR3 region has the DNA TGCAGTGCTAGAGATCCAGCGGTAGCCAAAAACATTCAGTACTTC. This codes for CSARDPAVAKNIQYF.

V usage is TRBV6-1 and J usage is TRBJ1-2; 7 nucleotides match TRBD1. With 6 bases clipped from V and 8 bases from J, the junction kept 9 bases outside the gene matches. The germline V gene has CDR1 MNHNS and CDR2 SASEGT. The CDR3 extends over 13 amino acids. The DNA of the CDR3 is TGTGCCAGCAGCCAGGGGGGCGGCGAGGGCTACACCTTC. Translating gives CASSQGGGEGYTF.

The chain carries TRBV20-1 and TRBJ2-3, with TRBD2 matching 7 bases. The CDR3 consists of 15 residues. The V gene end was trimmed by 2 bases and the J gene end by 5 bases; junction bases not matched to a gene: 10. Per germline, CDR1 DFQATT and CDR2 SNEGSKA (reference sequence). The CDR3 is CSARRPAGFVDTQYF. In nucleotides, the CDR3 is TGCAGTGCTAGACGTCCAGCGGGATTCGTAGATACGCAGTATTTT.

J is TRBJ2-3 and V is TRBV10-3, with D maybe TRBD1 (5 bases). V lost 9 bases and J 4 bases, leaving 14 bases between the germline ends. This CDR3 region has 13 residues. The V gene's germline CDR1 is ENHRY and CDR2 SYGVKD. The CDR3 region is CAINKGQADTQYF. CDR3 DNA: TGTGCCATTAACAAGGGGCAGGCAGATACGCAGTATTTT.

V gene TRBV20-1 combines with J gene TRBJ1-4; 7 nucleotides agree with TRBD1. The CDR3 is made up of 13 amino acids. J gave up 8 bases and V 2 bases, and 5 bases lay outside the gene matches. CDR1 and CDR2 (germline): DFQATT, SNEGSKA (reference sequence). CDR3 sequence (DNA): TGCAGTGCTAGAAAGGGGGCAGGCGAAAAACTGTTTTTT. Translating it yields CSARKGAGEKLFF.

CDR3 protein: CSVEDTGSNEKLFF. The CDR3 DNA sequence: TGCAGCGTTGAAGATACGGGGTCTAATGAAAAACTGTTTTTT. The genes are TRBV29-1 and TRBJ1-4, with D unclear. This CDR3 is built from 14 residues. Germline values: CDR1 SQVTM, CDR2 ANQGSEA. Trimming removed 0 bases from V and 3 bases from J, with 8 bases in between.

This clonotype has at least ten counts. The V call is TRBV5-6, the J call TRBJ2-2; D remains ambiguous. CDR1 is SGHDT and CDR2 is YYEEEE in the germline V gene. This CDR3 comprises 12 residues. V lost 4 bases and J 3 bases, leaving 4 bases between the germline ends. CDR3 bases: TGTGCCAGCAGCCGGTACACCGGGGAGCTGTTTTTT. Translation gives CASSRYTGELFF.

The table lists this clonotype with a few counts. The chain carries TRBV7-2 and TRBJ2-3; D is undetermined. The CDR3 sequence is 14 residues long. V was cut by 0 bases and J by 2 bases, with 6 bases left in between. CDR1 SGHTA and CDR2 FQGNSA come from the germline V gene. The CDR3 sequence is CASSLAGYTDTQYF. DNA for the CDR3: TGTGCCAGCAGCTTAGCAGGCTACACAGATACGCAGTATTTT.